A single sample is the source of the 25 T cell receptor beta chains below, sequenced in a study of blood T cells in healthy people across ages. Combining a sample-barcoded 5' primer with a J-beta primer mix, a second PCR ran for about 6 to 12 cycles. Via MiXCR, TCRdb re-called the 5' RACE reads, giving one row per CDR3 protein. The sample holds approximately 670,000 distinct CDR3 sequences, around 43% seen once. Sequenced input: blood. The receptors derive from a man at least 80 years old in good health.

The chain couples TRBV20-1 to TRBJ2-7; 13 bases match TRBD2. Germline CDR1 is DFQATT and CDR2 is SNEGSKA (reference sequence). The CDR3 length is 15 residues. V lost 3 bases, J lost 3 bases, and 5 bases stayed unmatched. In DNA, the CDR3 is TGCAGTGCTAGGACTAGCGGGGGGTTCTACTACGAGCAGTACTTC. Encoded protein: CSARTSGGFYYEQYF.

The CDR3 is CASSFLLAGGQETQFF. Written as DNA, the CDR3 is TGTGCCAGCAGCTTCCTCCTAGCGGGGGGTCAAGAGACCCAGTTCTTC. The chain uses TRBV7-2 and TRBJ2-5; 11 bases are a match to TRBD2. The DNA end is a closer match to TRBJ2-1, so the J assignment may be wrong. This CDR3 has 16 amino acids. Germline V gene sequence: CDR1 SGHTA, CDR2 FQGNSA.

The chain carries TRBV7-2 and TRBJ1-2, with TRBD1 matching over 9 bases. Germline CDR1 reads SGHTA; CDR2 reads FQGNSA. The CDR3 is made up of 15 amino acids. V shed 3 bases and J 5 bases; nucleotides not matched to a gene: 7. The CDR3 DNA reads as TGTGCCAGCAGCTTCCCGGGACAGGGATCTTATGGCTACACCTTC. Protein product: CASSFPGQGSYGYTF.

This clonotype has a handful of counts. The CDR3 is CSATPGDTSYEQYF. DNA for the CDR3: TGCAGTGCTACCCCCGGCGACACTTCCTACGAGCAGTACTTC. V is TRBV20-1 and J is TRBJ2-7; D call uncertain. V was clipped by 4 bases and J by 1 base, with 14 bases between them. Per the germline V gene, CDR1 is DFQATT and CDR2 is SNEGSKA (reference sequence). The CDR3 has 14 residues.

This chain uses TRBV6-5 with TRBJ2-5; D possibly corresponds to TRBD1 (5 bases). Germline V gene data show CDR1 as MNHEY and CDR2 as SVGAGI. V was clipped by 0 bases and J by 11 bases, with 25 bases between them. The CDR3 totals 17 residues. The CDR3: CASSYSGWNIKGNEQYF. The CDR3 DNA reads as TGTGCCAGCAGTTACTCGGGGTGGAACATTAAGGGGAATGAGCAGTACTTC.

V usage is TRBV7-2 and J usage is TRBJ2-7, with D perhaps matching TRBD1 or TRBD2 (6 bases each). V was shortened by 0 bases and J by 7 bases, with 13 bases between the two germline ends. The length of the CDR3 is 14 residues. Looked up from germline, CDR1 is SGHTA and CDR2 is FQGNSA. For the CDR3, the DNA is TGTGCCAGCAGCTTAGCGAGGGGGGCGCGGGAGCAGTACTTC. This gives the protein CASSLARGAREQYF.

This clonotype was counted a few times. The chain uses TRBV20-1 and TRBJ2-4; 14 nucleotides agree with TRBD2. The CDR3 has 16 amino acids. The V and J ends lost 5 bases and 2 bases, in that order; junction bases with no gene match: 5. Looked up from germline, CDR1 is DFQATT and CDR2 is SNEGSKA (reference sequence). The CDR3, as DNA: TGCAGTGCTTTGGGACTAGCGGGAGAGTCCAAAAACATTCAGTACTTC. Its translation is CSALGLAGESKNIQYF.

V usage is TRBV7-3 and J usage is TRBJ2-2; maybe TRBD2 (5 bases). The CDR3 totals 15 residues. CDR1 is SGHTA and CDR2 is FQGTGA in the germline V gene. Trimming left V 7 bases short and J 4 bases short, with 16 bases between. CDR3 nucleotides: TGTGCCAGCATCCAGAAGCGGCTACCCACCGGGGAGCTGTTTTTT. As protein: CASIQKRLPTGELFF.

The rearrangement links TRBV4-3 to TRBJ2-1, with 10 bases aligning to TRBD1. CDR1 is LGHNA, CDR2 YSLEER, per germline. This CDR3 contains 16 residues. The V segment lost 4 bases and the J segment 5 bases; nucleotides outside the gene matches: 8. CDR3 sequence (DNA): TGCGCCAGCAGCCTAACCGGGACAGGGGCGGACAATGAGCAGTTCTTC. Protein sequence: CASSLTGTGADNEQFF.

Comments on this clonotype: A clone one base away is much larger, so this may be a read error. This rearrangement joins TRBV6-5 to TRBJ1-5; unclear D gene. The CDR3 is made up of 12 amino acids. Germline values: CDR1 MNHEY, CDR2 SVGAGI. CDR3 DNA sequence: TGTGCCAGCAGCTTCTCCGGTCAGCCCCAGAATTTT. Protein product: CASSFSGQPQNF.

This chain links TRBV28 with TRBJ2-7, with D possibly TRBD1 on 6 matching bases. The J call may be mistaken, given a closer DNA end match to TRBJ2-5. In germline, CDR1 is MDHEN, CDR2 SYDVKM. This CDR3 region has 15 residues. CDR3 nucleotide sequence: TGTGCCAGCAGTTTACGCTACAGGGCGGTGGAGACCCAGTACTTC. Translated: CASSLRYRAVETQYF.

With respect to this clonotype: The junction departs from the called germline gene at one end, perhaps through a read error. The V call is TRBV14, the J call TRBJ2-7; unclear D gene. Germline V gene sequence: CDR1 SGHDN, CDR2 FVKESK. CDR3 length equals 13 residues. CDR3 sequence (DNA): TGTGCCAGCAACCAAGTTCTGGACCGGGAGCAGTACTTC. Its protein product is CASNQVLDREQYF.

The chain has TRBV12-3 or TRBV12-4 and TRBJ2-3, with TRBD2 matching 14 bases. The CDR3 sequence is 17 residues long. J was trimmed by 8 bases and V by 8 bases; bases with no gene match: 15. CDR3 in DNA: TGTGCCAGCTCGGAGACCCCGGGACTAGCGGGGGTTCGTACGCAGTATTTT. Translating it yields CASSETPGLAGVRTQYF.

This clonotype was counted a few times. This sequence joins TRBV20-1 and TRBJ2-3, with D perhaps given as TRBD1 or TRBD2 (6 bases each). Trimming stripped 3 bases from V and 5 bases from J, with 15 bases between. This CDR3 contains 14 residues. Per the germline V gene, CDR1 is DFQATT and CDR2 is SNEGSKA (reference sequence). The CDR3, as DNA: TGCAGTGCTAGGGGGTGGGGGGCTGGAGATACGCAGTATTTT. Protein product: CSARGWGAGDTQYF.

A few counts support this clonotype. This chain uses TRBV11-1 with TRBJ2-3; TRBD2 agrees at 10 bases. This CDR3 spans 15 amino acids. Germline lookup yields CDR1 SGHAT and CDR2 FQDESV (reference sequence). V shed 4 bases and J 6 bases; nucleotides not matched to a gene: 7. This CDR3 reads CASSSLAGAGDTQYF. The CDR3 DNA reads TGTGCCAGCAGCTCCCTAGCGGGAGCAGGTGATACGCAGTATTTT.

CDR3 protein: CASSLARGRDSGNTIYF. CDR3 coding DNA: TGCGCCAGCAGCTTGGCTCGCGGCAGGGACTCTGGAAACACCATATATTTT. The rearrangement joins TRBV5-1 to TRBJ1-3; TRBD1 might be the D (5 bases). The CDR3 is 17 residues long. Trimming took 0 bases from V and 0 from J, leaving 13 bases between them. Germline CDR1 is SGHRS and CDR2 is YFSETQ.

The J gene is TRBJ2-1, the V gene TRBV6-2 or TRBV6-3, with D maybe TRBD1 (5 bases). The CDR3 contains 13 residues. Germline lookup yields CDR1 MNHEY and CDR2 SVGEGT. V was cut by 4 bases and J by 11 bases, with 15 bases left in between. The CDR3 here is CASSSTPGQKQFF. CDR3 nucleotide sequence: TGTGCCAGCAGTTCCACCCCCGGACAAAAGCAGTTCTTC.

This clonotype was counted only a few times. V gene TRBV12-3 or TRBV12-4 combines with J gene TRBJ2-3, with no clear D. V shed 7 bases and J shed 2 bases, with 7 bases lying between them. This CDR3 is built from 12 residues. CDR3 sequence (DNA): TGTGCCAGCAACTACAACACAGATACGCAGTATTTT. Translation: CASNYNTDTQYF.

This clonotype was picked up a small number of times. The chain carries TRBV29-1 and TRBJ1-1; possibly TRBD1 for D (6 bases). Between the trimmed V and J ends, which lost 5 bases and 4 bases, there was a span of 14 bases. Germline assignment: CDR1 SQVTM and CDR2 ANQGSEA. The CDR3 totals 13 residues. CDR3 sequence (DNA): TGCAGCGTTATGGGGGGCGCGGGCACTGAAGCTTTCTTT. It translates to CSVMGGAGTEAFF.

The genes are TRBV15 and TRBJ2-5; 7 bases align to TRBD1. V lost 8 bases and J lost 2; bases outside the gene matches: 11. CDR3 length: 15 residues. Germline lookup yields CDR1 LNHNV and CDR2 YYDKDF (reference sequence). The CDR3: CATAQTPQGQETQYF. DNA of the CDR3: TGTGCCACCGCCCAGACCCCACAGGGGCAAGAGACCCAGTACTTC.

This sequence joins TRBV10-3 and TRBJ2-7; 15 bases fit TRBD2. The tail of the sequence fits TRBJ2-5 better, so the J call may be wrong. CDR1 is ENHRY, CDR2 SYGVKD, per germline. The CDR3 is 14 amino acids. Written as DNA, the CDR3 is TGTGCCGTGGGACTAGCGGGAGGTGGAGAGACCCAGTACTTC. Its protein is CAVGLAGGGETQYF.

The CDR3 DNA follows: TGTGCCAGCAACCGACTAGCGGGAGTGGGGTACAATGAGCAGTTCTTC. Translating it yields CASNRLAGVGYNEQFF. V is TRBV5-6 and J is TRBJ2-1; 12 nucleotides agree with TRBD2. Per germline, CDR1 SGHDT and CDR2 YYEEEE. The CDR3 contains 16 residues. The V segment lost 6 bases and the J segment 4 bases; nucleotides outside the gene matches: 8.

The V and J genes are TRBV10-1 and TRBJ2-1; 13 nucleotides match TRBD2. With V trimmed by 8 bases and J by 2 bases, 15 bases remained unmatched. Germline V gene lookup returns CDR1 WNHNN and CDR2 SYGVQD (reference sequence). The CDR3 has 19 amino acids. CDR3 sequence: CASLTGLAGPGATYNEQFF. The CDR3, as DNA: TGCGCCAGCCTAACGGGACTAGCGGGACCCGGAGCAACCTACAATGAGCAGTTCTTC.

The V gene is TRBV7-8, the J gene TRBJ2-7, with TRBD1 matching over 7 bases. This CDR3 has 19 amino acids. J gave up 0 bases and V 1 base, and 15 bases lay outside the gene matches. Germline V CDR1 and CDR2: SGHVS, FQNEAQ. The CDR3 DNA reads as TGTGCCAGCAGCTTAGTCCCGGGACAGAGGCTCAAATTCTCCTACGAGCAGTACTTC. Its translation: CASSLVPGQRLKFSYEQYF.

This chain uses TRBV6-1 with TRBJ2-3; D is possibly TRBD2 (5 bases). Germline loops: CDR1 MNHNS, CDR2 SASEGT. Trimming pared 6 bases from V and 2 bases from J, leaving 12 bases between. The CDR3 runs 14 residues. CDR3 protein: CASREATNTDTQYF. CDR3 in DNA: TGTGCCAGCAGGGAGGCGACTAACACAGATACGCAGTATTTT.